This T cell receptor beta chain was identified during a study of regulatory T cells in long-lasting Graves disease. Overall study context: More than 5 years of antithyroid drugs with positive TSH receptor antibodies defined persistent Graves' disease.

Construction of the TCR beta libraries employed iRepertoire HTBI primers in conjunction with Arm-PCR of CDR3 regions. TCRdb ran MiXCR on the multiplex PCR reads and lists one entry per CDR3 protein. The repertoire holds about 310,000 distinct CDR3 sequences, with roughly 21% as singletons. Noted time point: persistent/refractory GD, antithyroid drugs over 5 years with positive TRAb. The TCR library was made from RNA extracted from PBMCs. The CDR3 spans 14 residues. Germline CDR1 is KGHDR and CDR2 is SFDVKD. Trimming removed 4 bases at V and 1 base at J, with 9 bases between. A few counts support this clonotype. The antigen is unknown. The study, taken as a whole, reports: Because few samples were included, accuracy may have been lower. Shared public clonotypes totalled over 2,500 in persistent patients, compared with over 800 in new patients. Persistent disease preferred TRBV28, TRBJ1-2 and TRBJ2-5; new disease, TRBV20-1 and TRBJ2-1.

This chain joins TRBV24-1 and TRBJ2-5; D might be TRBD1 (6 bases). The sample here was peripheral blood mononuclear cells (PBMCs), taken when the disease was refractory, from a patient treated with antithyroid drugs. This receptor was identified in a female donor with Graves disease. Here the CDR3 DNA reads TGTGCCACCAGTGACCTGGACAGCCAAGAGACCCAGTACTTC. It translates to CATSDLDSQETQYF.